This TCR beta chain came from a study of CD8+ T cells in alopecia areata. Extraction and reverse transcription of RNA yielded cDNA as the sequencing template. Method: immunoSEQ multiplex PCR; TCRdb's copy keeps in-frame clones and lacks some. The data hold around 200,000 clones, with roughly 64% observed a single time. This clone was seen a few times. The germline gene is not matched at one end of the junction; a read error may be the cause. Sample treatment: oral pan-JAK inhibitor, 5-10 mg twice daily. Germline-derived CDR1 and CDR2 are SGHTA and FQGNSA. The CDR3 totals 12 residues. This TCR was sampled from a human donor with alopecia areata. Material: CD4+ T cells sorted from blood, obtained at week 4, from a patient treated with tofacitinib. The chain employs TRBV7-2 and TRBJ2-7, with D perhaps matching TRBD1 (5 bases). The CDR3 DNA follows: TGTGCCAGCAGCTTAGAGGGGTCCGACCGATGCTTC. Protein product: CASSLEGSDRCF.